Following are 26 T cell receptor beta chains from one sample sequenced in a study of spatial heterogeneity in lung cancer. Study-wide results and caveats: One measure, the expanded intratumoral alpha and beta TCR count, tracked tumor mutation counts.

MiXCR was run by TCRdb on the 5' RACE reads, yielding one entry per CDR3 protein. The sample lists approximately 3,000 distinct CDR3 sequences, around 47% occurring once. The time point denotes: sample taken at primary tumor resection. These receptors have no known antigen. The source material was lung tumor tissue, sampled at surgery. The receptor set was obtained from a male donor with early-stage non-small cell lung cancer.

Worth noting for this clonotype: A library made for alpha chains picked up this beta chain off target, so its size means little. The chain carries TRBV9 and TRBJ2-7, with D possibly called TRBD1 or TRBD2 (5 bases each). V was cut by 0 bases and J by 4 bases, with 14 bases left in between. The CDR3 has 15 residues. Germline V lookup: CDR1 SGDLS, CDR2 YYNGEE. The CDR3 loop reads CASSVGGDQWYEQYF. The CDR3 DNA sequence: TGTGCCAGCAGCGTAGGAGGGGACCAGTGGTACGAGCAGTACTTC.

Remarks on this clonotype: Found in a library prepared for alpha chains, this beta chain is an off-target read, and its abundance has little meaning. The V call is TRBV6-2 or TRBV6-3, the J call TRBJ2-5; 10 bases align to TRBD1. After removal of 2 bases from V and 2 bases from J, the junction contained 8 bases not matched to a gene. The CDR3 length is 17 residues. Looked up from germline, CDR1 is MNHEY and CDR2 is SVGEGT. The DNA of the CDR3 is TGTGCCAGCAGTTACAACGTCGACAGGGGGCGTCAAGAGACCCAGTACTTC. It yields the protein CASSYNVDRGRQETQYF.

This clonotype is categorized as medium-sized. This beta chain is off target for a library built for alpha chains, so its abundance means little. J is TRBJ2-2 and V is TRBV7-3, with D possibly matching TRBD2 (6 bases). Germline CDR1 is SGHTA and CDR2 is FQGTGA. Trimming pared 4 bases from V and 4 bases from J, leaving 10 bases between. The CDR3 sequence is 14 residues long. This CDR3 reads CASSSLGGTGELFF. CDR3 DNA: TGTGCCAGCAGCTCCCTGGGGGGCACCGGGGAGCTGTTTTTT.

Comment on this clonotype: Found in a library prepared for alpha chains, this beta chain is an off-target read, and its abundance has little meaning. The chain combines TRBV6-1 with TRBJ1-1; no clear D. CDR1 and CDR2 (germline): MNHNS, SASEGT. Trimming stripped 10 bases from V and 5 bases from J, with 20 bases between. CDR3 size: 14 residues. For the CDR3, the DNA is TGTGCCACGTCTCAGCGGGCAATGGGGACTGAAGCTTTCTTT. This gives the protein CATSQRAMGTEAFF.

On this clonotype itself: This beta chain is an off-target read within a library intended for alpha chains, so its frequency means little. The rearrangement joins TRBV20-1 to TRBJ2-7, with a possible D match to TRBD1 (5 bases). The ends were cut back, 6 bases at V and 3 bases at J, with 12 bases in the middle. This CDR3 is built from 12 residues. Per the germline V gene, CDR1 is DFQATT and CDR2 is SNEGSKA (reference sequence). This CDR3 reads CSAPNQGYEQYF. The DNA of the CDR3 is TGCAGTGCCCCCAATCAGGGCTACGAGCAGTACTTC.

As to this clonotype: Because the library targeted alpha chains, this beta chain is an off-target read whose size means little. The chain uses TRBV12-3 or TRBV12-4 and TRBJ2-7; tentative D call: TRBD2 (5 bases). The CDR3 has 14 amino acids. The V end was cut by 3 bases, the J end by 7 bases, with 16 bases between. The chain's CDR3 is CASSFGVALEEQYF. DNA of the CDR3: TGTGCCAGCAGTTTCGGGGTGGCTCTGGAGGAGCAGTACTTC.

With respect to this clonotype: Because the library targeted alpha chains, this beta chain is an off-target read whose size means little. The chain recombines TRBV3-2 with TRBJ2-5; the table's D call TRBD2 went unverified against the DNA. TRBV3-2 has pseudogene status. The CDR3 runs 19 residues. The CDR3 sequence is CASSLPHPQCGGELETQYF. As DNA, the CDR3 is TGTGCCAGCAGCCTGCCCCACCCGCAGTGCGGGGGGGAATTAGAGACCCAGTACTTC.

This clonotype is categorized as medium-sized. For a library built for alpha chains, this beta chain is a stray read; little rests on its size. The CDR3 loop reads CATRLGLNTEAFF. CDR3 nucleotide sequence: TGTGCCACCAGACTTGGTTTGAACACTGAAGCTTTCTTT. This chain uses TRBV24-1 with TRBJ1-1; D uncertain. CDR3 length: 13 residues. Trimming left V 7 bases short and J 0 bases short, with 8 bases between. Germline lookup yields CDR1 KGHDR and CDR2 SFDVKD.

This clonotype came up once. The library was designed around alpha chains, so this beta chain is a stray read whose abundance carries little weight. The CDR3 loop is CSVEPSGGPYNEQFF. The DNA of the CDR3 is TGCAGCGTTGAACCCAGCGGGGGGCCCTACAATGAGCAGTTCTTC. The chain uses TRBV29-1 and TRBJ2-1; TRBD2 agrees at 9 bases. Unmatched junction bases numbered 4, after V lost 2 bases and J lost 2 bases. There are 15 residues in the CDR3. Germline lookup yields CDR1 SQVTM and CDR2 ANQGSEA.

Regarding this clonotype: The library was designed around alpha chains, so this beta chain is a stray read whose abundance carries little weight. V gene TRBV29-1 combines with J gene TRBJ2-3; maybe TRBD1 (7 bases). With 6 bases removed from V and 2 bases from J, the gap between germline ends came to 15 bases. Per germline, CDR1 SQVTM and CDR2 ANQGSEA. The CDR3 totals 14 residues. The CDR3 DNA reads as TGCAGCGTCAGCAGGGGGGAAAACACAGATACGCAGTATTTT. Protein: CSVSRGENTDTQYF.

About this clonotype itself: The library was built for alpha chains, so this beta chain is an off-target read and its size means little. The chain carries TRBV7-9 and TRBJ2-4; the match to TRBD2 covers 9 bases. This CDR3 has 15 amino acids. The V gene end was trimmed by 1 base and the J gene end by 9 bases; junction bases not matched to a gene: 7. CDR1 and CDR2 from the germline V gene are SEHNR and FQNEAQ (reference sequence). CDR3 sequence (DNA): TGTGCCAGCAGCTTAGGTCGAGCGGGAGGCACCATTCAGTACTTC. This translates into CASSLGRAGGTIQYF. The entire variable domain, with the rest obtained from reference TRBV7-9 and TRBJ2-4, is as follows: DTGVSQNPRHKITKRGQNVTFRCDPISEHNRLYWYRQTLGQGPEFLTYFQNEAQLEKSRLLSDRFSAERPKGSFSTLEIQRTEQGDSAMYLCASSLGRAGGTIQYFGAGTRLSVL.

This clonotype was counted between two and nine times. The library was prepared for alpha chains; this beta chain is a stray read, so its frequency means little. V and J are TRBV28 and TRBJ2-7; 9 bases are shared with TRBD1. The trim removed 6 bases at V and 6 bases at J, leaving 9 bases unmatched. The CDR3 runs to 14 residues. From germline, CDR1 is MDHEN and CDR2 SYDVKM. CDR3 DNA sequence: TGTGCCAGCAGCTATACAGGGGGCCGGTTCGAGCAGTACTTC. Translating gives CASSYTGGRFEQYF.

With respect to this clonotype: A library made for alpha chains picked up this beta chain off target, so its size means little. The J gene is TRBJ1-1, the V gene TRBV9; tentatively, D is TRBD1 (5 bases). The CDR3 has 15 residues. Germline V CDR1 and CDR2: SGDLS, YYNGEE. Trimming removed 0 bases at V and 0 bases at J, with 9 bases between. CDR3 protein: CASSVEDNLNTEAFF. In nucleotides, the CDR3 is TGTGCCAGCAGCGTAGAGGACAACTTGAACACTGAAGCTTTCTTT.

In the case of this clonotype: As an off-target read in a library built for alpha chains, this beta chain has a frequency of little significance. The chain couples TRBV10-3 to TRBJ2-7; D gene uncertain. The CDR3 covers 11 residues. V was cut by 4 bases and J by 7 bases, with 8 bases left in between. CDR1 and CDR2 (germline): ENHRY, SYGVKD. The chain's CDR3 is CAISAPEEQYF. In DNA, the CDR3 is TGTGCCATCAGTGCCCCGGAGGAGCAGTACTTC.

About this clonotype: This beta chain appears as a stray read in a library generated for alpha chains; its size is not informative. The chain couples TRBV3-1 to TRBJ2-7; D is undetermined. This CDR3 is 13 amino acids long. Germline loops: CDR1 LGHDT, CDR2 YNNKEL (reference sequence). V lost 0 bases and J lost 6, with 9 bases in between. The CDR3 protein is CASSQDRTGEQYF. CDR3 sequence (DNA): TGTGCCAGCAGCCAAGACCGGACGGGCGAGCAGTACTTC.

In its sample, this clonotype was seen many times. This beta chain is a stray sequence in a library constructed for alpha chains; its clone size is not meaningful. The chain recombines TRBV7-2 with TRBJ2-2; D unclear. Deletions cut 5 bases from V and 5 bases from J, with 15 bases between. Germline CDR1 and CDR2: SGHTA and FQGNSA. The CDR3 has 15 residues. Here the CDR3 DNA reads TGTGCCAGCAGCCGGTCTGCCCAGGAGACCGGGGAGCTGTTTTTT. Its protein product is CASSRSAQETGELFF.

As for this clonotype: This beta chain turned up in a library designed for alpha chains; as an off-target read, its abundance says little. The chain recombines TRBV7-2 with TRBJ2-5; D may be TRBD1 (5 bases). The ends were cut back, 1 base at V and 0 bases at J, with 9 bases in the middle. Looked up from germline, CDR1 is SGHTA and CDR2 is FQGNSA. The CDR3 consists of 15 residues. The CDR3 sequence is CASSLVTGYQETQYF. The CDR3 region has the DNA TGTGCCAGCAGCTTAGTAACAGGTTACCAAGAGACCCAGTACTTC.

Worth noting for this clonotype: The size of this beta chain means little, since it is a stray read in a library made for alpha chains. The chain combines TRBV6-6 with TRBJ1-4; TRBD1 agrees at 8 bases. The V segment lost 2 bases and the J segment 4 bases; nucleotides outside the gene matches: 9. The CDR3 totals 17 residues. CDR1 and CDR2 (germline): MNHNY, SVGAGI (reference sequence). CDR3 region: CASSYPSRGRNNEKLFF. The CDR3 DNA sequence: TGTGCCAGCAGTTACCCTTCCAGGGGGCGGAATAATGAAAAACTGTTTTTT.

Comment on this clonotype: This beta chain represents an off-target read in a library built for alpha chains; its size is of limited meaning. The J gene is TRBJ2-1, the V gene TRBV28; D uncertain. V lost 5 bases and J 10 bases, leaving 12 bases between the germline ends. The germline V gene has CDR1 MDHEN and CDR2 SYDVKM. This CDR3 is built from 12 residues. As DNA, the CDR3 is TGTGCCAGCAGTGTCGTGGGTGGAGAGCAGTTCTTC. It translates to CASSVVGGEQFF.

Turning to this clonotype: With the library built for alpha chains, this beta chain is off target and its frequency is not meaningful. This chain joins TRBV7-2 and TRBJ1-5, with D hard to call. V was shortened by 3 bases and J by 4 bases, with 13 bases between the two germline ends. The CDR3 is 15 amino acids. Per germline, CDR1 SGHTA and CDR2 FQGNSA. The CDR3 bases are TGTGCCAGCAGCTTCGCTGGTAACGTAAATCAGCCCCAGCATTTT. It encodes CASSFAGNVNQPQHF.

This clonotype is categorized as medium-sized. This beta chain was picked up by a library intended for alpha chains and is off target, so its count carries little meaning. V is TRBV4-2 and J is TRBJ1-5, with 11 bases identical to TRBD1. J gave up 5 bases and V 1 base, and 4 bases lay outside the gene matches. The CDR3 is 16 amino acids. Germline V gene sequence: CDR1 LGHNA, CDR2 YNFKEQ. The CDR3: CASSQAGQGADQPQHF. The CDR3 nucleotides read TGTGCCAGCAGCCAAGCTGGACAGGGGGCCGATCAGCCCCAGCATTTT.

Comment on this clonotype: This beta chain appears as a stray read in a library generated for alpha chains; its size is not informative. The chain uses TRBV4-3 and TRBJ1-2, with D unresolved. V was pared by 2 bases and J by 1 base, with 2 bases between. This CDR3 is 12 amino acids long. CDR1 and CDR2 (germline): LGHNA, YSLEER. CDR3 DNA: TGCGCCAGCAGCCAACTTAACTATGGCTACACCTTC. It yields the protein CASSQLNYGYTF.

Note on this clonotype: As an off-target read in a library built for alpha chains, this beta chain has a frequency of little significance. This chain connects TRBV25-1 to TRBJ2-7; possible D gene TRBD2, 6 bases. Trimming shortened V by 1 base and J by 3 bases, and 10 bases separated the two germline ends. Per the germline V gene, CDR1 is MGHDK and CDR2 is SYGVNS. The CDR3 extends over 14 amino acids. The DNA for the CDR3 is TGTGCCAGCAGTGAATCGGGACTGATCTACGAGCAGTACTTC. Its protein product is CASSESGLIYEQYF.

To note about this clonotype: Found in a library prepared for alpha chains, this beta chain is an off-target read, and its abundance has little meaning. V usage is TRBV7-8 and J usage is TRBJ2-5; D call uncertain. The CDR3 is 14 amino acids. V was cut by 1 base and J by 5 bases, with 11 bases left in between. The germline CDR1 and CDR2 sequences are SGHVS and FQNEAQ. The CDR3 here is CASSLVATPETQYF. The CDR3 DNA follows: TGTGCCAGCAGCTTAGTAGCCACTCCGGAGACCCAGTACTTC.

A note on this clonotype: This beta chain represents an off-target read in a library built for alpha chains; its size is of limited meaning. The chain couples TRBV27 to TRBJ2-3; D possibly matches TRBD1 or TRBD2 (5 bases each). From germline, CDR1 is MNHEY and CDR2 SMNVEV (reference sequence). The V end lost 5 bases, the J end lost 2 bases, and 20 bases lay between the germline ends. The CDR3 runs 17 residues. CDR3 DNA: TGTGCCAGCAGTCCAGAGGGGCTGGGAACCTACACAGATACGCAGTATTTT. It encodes CASSPEGLGTYTDTQYF.

As for this clonotype: Being off target in a library aimed at alpha chains, this beta chain has a size of little meaning. The V and J genes are TRBV12-3 or TRBV12-4 and TRBJ1-1; D uncertain. V lost 5 bases and J lost 7, with 8 bases in between. The CDR3 extends over 11 amino acids. CDR3 DNA sequence: TGTGCCAGCAGTCCCGGGGTTGAAGCTTTCTTT. Amino acids: CASSPGVEAFF.